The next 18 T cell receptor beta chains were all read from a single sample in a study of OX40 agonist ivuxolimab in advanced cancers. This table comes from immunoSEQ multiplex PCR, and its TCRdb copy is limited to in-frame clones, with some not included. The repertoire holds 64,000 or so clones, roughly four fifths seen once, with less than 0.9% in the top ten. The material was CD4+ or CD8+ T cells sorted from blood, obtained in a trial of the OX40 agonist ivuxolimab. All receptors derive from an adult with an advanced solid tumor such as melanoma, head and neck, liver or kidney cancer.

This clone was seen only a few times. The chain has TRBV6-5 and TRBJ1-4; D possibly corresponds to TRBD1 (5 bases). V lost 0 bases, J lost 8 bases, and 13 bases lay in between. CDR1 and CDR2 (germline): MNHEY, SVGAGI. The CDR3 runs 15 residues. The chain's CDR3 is CASSYSPERTEKLFF. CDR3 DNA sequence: TGTGCCAGCAGTTACTCTCCGGAGAGGACAGAAAAACTGTTTTTT.

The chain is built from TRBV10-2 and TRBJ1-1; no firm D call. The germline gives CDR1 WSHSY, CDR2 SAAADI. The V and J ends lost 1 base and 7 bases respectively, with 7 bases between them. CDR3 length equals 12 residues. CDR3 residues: CASSEFSGEAFF. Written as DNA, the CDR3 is TGCGCCAGCAGTGAGTTCTCCGGTGAAGCTTTCTTT.

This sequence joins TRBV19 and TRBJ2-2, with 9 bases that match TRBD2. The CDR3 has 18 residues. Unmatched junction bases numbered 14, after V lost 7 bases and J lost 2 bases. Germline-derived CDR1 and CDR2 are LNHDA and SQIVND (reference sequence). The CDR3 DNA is TGTGCCAGTATTGCCTTTCGTAGCGGGGGACAAAACACCGGGGAGCTGTTTTTT. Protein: CASIAFRSGGQNTGELFF.

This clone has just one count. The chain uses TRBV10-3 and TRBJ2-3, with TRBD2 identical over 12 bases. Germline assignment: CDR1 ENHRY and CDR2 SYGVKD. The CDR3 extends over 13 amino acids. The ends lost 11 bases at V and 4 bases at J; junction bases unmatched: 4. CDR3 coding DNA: TGTGCCCTCGGACTAGCGGGATCAGATACGCAGTATTTT. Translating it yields CALGLAGSDTQYF.

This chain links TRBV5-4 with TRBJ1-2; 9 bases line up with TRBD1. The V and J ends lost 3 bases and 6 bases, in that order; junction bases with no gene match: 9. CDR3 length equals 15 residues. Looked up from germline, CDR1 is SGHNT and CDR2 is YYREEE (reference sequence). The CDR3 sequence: CASSSRTGAWDGYTF. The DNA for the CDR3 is TGTGCCAGCAGCTCCAGGACAGGGGCTTGGGATGGCTACACCTTC.

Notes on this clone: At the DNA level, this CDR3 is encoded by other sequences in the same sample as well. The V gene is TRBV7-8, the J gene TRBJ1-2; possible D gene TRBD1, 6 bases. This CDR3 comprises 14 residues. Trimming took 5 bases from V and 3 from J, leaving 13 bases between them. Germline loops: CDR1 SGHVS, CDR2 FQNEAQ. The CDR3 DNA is TGTGCCAGCAGCCTCTCACAGGGATACTATGGCTACACCTTC. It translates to CASSLSQGYYGYTF.

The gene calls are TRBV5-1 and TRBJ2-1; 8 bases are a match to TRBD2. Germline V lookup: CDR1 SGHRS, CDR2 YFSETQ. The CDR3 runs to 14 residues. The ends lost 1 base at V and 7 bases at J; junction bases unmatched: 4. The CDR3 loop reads CASSLRTSSNEQFF. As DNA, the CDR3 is TGCGCCAGCAGCTTGAGGACTAGCAGTAATGAGCAGTTCTTC.

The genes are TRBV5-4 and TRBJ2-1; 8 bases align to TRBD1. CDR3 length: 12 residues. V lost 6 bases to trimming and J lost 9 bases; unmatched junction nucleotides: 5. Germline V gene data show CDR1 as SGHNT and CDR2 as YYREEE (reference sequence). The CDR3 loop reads CASTRQGFEQFF. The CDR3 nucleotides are TGTGCCAGCACCAGACAGGGGTTTGAGCAGTTCTTC.

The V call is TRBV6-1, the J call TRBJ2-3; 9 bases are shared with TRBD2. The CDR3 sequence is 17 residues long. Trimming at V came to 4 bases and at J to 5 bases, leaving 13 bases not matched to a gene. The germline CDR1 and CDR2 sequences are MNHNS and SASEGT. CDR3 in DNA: TGTGCCAGCAGTGGGGGACTGGCTAGCGGGGTACAAGATACGCAGTATTTT. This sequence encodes CASSGGLASGVQDTQYF.

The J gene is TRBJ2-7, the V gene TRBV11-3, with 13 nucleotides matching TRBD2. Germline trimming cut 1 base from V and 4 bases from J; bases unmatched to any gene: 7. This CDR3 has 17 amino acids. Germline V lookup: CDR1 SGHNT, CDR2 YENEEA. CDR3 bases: TGTGCCAGCAGCTTAGTAGGACTAGCGGGGGAGCCTTACGAGCAGTACTTC. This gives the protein CASSLVGLAGEPYEQYF.

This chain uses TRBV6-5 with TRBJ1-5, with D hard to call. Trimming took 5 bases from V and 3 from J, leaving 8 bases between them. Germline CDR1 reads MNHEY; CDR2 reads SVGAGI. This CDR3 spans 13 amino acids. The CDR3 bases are TGTGCCAGCAGTGAAGCCAACAATCAGCCCCAGCATTTT. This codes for CASSEANNQPQHF.

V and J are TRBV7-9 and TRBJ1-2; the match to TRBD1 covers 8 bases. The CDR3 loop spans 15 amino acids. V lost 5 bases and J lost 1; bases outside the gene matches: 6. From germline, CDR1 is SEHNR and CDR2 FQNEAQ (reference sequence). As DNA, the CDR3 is TGTGCCAGCAGCCTCGGACAGGGTGATAACTATGGCTACACCTTC. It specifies CASSLGQGDNYGYTF.

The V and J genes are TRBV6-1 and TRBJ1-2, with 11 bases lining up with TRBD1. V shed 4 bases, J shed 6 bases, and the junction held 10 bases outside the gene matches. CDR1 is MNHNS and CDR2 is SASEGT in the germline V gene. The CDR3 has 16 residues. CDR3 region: CASSADRGPFFHGYTF. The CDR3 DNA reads TGTGCCAGCAGTGCGGACAGGGGGCCGTTTTTTCATGGCTACACCTTC.

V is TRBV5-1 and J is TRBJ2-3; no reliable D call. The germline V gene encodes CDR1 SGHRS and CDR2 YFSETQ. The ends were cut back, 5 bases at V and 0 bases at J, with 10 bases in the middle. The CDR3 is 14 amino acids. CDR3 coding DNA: TGCGCCAGCAGTGATCGTAGTAGCACAGATACGCAGTATTTT. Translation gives CASSDRSSTDTQYF.

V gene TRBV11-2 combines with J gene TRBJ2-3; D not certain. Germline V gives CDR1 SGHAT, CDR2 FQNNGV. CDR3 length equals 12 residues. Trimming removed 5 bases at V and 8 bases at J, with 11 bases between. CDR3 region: CASSPWGTTQYF. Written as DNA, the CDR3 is TGTGCCAGCAGCCCCTGGGGAACTACGCAGTATTTT. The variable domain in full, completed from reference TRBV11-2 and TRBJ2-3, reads EAGVAQSPRYKIIEKRQSVAFWCNPISGHATLYWYQQILGQGPKLLIQFQNNGVVDDSQLPKDRFSAERLKGVDSTLKIQPAKLEDSAVYLCASSPWGTTQYFGPGTRLTVL.

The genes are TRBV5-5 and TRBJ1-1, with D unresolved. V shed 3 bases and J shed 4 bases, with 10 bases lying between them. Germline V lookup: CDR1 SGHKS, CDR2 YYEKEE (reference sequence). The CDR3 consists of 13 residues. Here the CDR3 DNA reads TGTGCCAGCAGCTCGCGGGGAGGCACTGAAGCTTTCTTT. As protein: CASSSRGGTEAFF.

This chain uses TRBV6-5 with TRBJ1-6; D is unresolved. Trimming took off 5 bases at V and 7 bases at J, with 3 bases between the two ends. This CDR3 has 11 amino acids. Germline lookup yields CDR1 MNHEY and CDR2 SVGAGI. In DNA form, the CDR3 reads TGTGCCAGCAGTAGGAATTCACCCCTCCACTTT. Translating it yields CASSRNSPLHF.

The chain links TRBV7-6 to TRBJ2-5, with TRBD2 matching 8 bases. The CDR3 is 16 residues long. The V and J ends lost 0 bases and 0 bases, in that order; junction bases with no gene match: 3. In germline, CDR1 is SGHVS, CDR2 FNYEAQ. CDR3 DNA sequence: TGTGCCAGCAGCTTAGCTGTGCGGGGGGACCAAGAGACCCAGTACTTC. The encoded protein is CASSLAVRGDQETQYF. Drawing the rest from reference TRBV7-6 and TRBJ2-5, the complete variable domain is GAGVSQSPRYKVTKRGQDVALRCDPISGHVSLYWYRQALGQGPEFLTYFNYEAQQDKSGLPNDRFSAERPEGSISTLTIQRTEQRDSAMYRCASSLAVRGDQETQYFGPGTRLLVL.